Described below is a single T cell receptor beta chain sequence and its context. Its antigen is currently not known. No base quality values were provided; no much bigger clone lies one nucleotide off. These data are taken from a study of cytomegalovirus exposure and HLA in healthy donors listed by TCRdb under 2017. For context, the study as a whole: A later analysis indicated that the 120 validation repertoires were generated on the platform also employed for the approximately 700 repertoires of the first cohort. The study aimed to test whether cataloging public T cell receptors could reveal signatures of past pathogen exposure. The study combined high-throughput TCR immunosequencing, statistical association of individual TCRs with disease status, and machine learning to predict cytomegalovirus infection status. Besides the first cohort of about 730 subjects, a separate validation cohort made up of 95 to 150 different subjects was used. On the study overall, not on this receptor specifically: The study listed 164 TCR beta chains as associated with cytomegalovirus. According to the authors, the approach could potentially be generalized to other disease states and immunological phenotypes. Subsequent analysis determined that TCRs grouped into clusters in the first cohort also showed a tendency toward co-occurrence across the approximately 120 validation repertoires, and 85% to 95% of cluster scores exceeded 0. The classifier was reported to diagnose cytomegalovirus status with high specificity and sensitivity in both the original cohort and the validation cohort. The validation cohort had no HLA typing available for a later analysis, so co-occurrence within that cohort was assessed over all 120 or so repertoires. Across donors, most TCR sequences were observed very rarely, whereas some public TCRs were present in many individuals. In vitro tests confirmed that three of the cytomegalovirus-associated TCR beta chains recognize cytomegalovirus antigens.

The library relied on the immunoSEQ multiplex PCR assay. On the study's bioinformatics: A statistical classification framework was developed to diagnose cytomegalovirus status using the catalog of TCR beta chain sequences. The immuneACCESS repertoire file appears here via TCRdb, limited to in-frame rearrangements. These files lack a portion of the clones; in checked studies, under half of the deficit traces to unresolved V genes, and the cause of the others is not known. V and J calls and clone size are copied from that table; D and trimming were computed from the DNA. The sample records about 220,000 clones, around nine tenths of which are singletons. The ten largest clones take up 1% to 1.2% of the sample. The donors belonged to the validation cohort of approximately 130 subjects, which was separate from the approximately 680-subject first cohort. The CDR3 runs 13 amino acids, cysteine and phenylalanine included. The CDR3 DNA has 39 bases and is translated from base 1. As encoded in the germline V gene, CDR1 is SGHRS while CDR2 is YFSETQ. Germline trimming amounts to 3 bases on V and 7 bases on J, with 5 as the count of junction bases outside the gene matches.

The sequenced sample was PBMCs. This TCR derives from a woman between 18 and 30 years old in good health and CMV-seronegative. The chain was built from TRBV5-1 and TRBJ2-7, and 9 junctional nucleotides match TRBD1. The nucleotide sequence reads TGCGCCAGCAGCTCGGGACAGGGTTTGGAGCAGTACTTC. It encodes CASSSGQGLEQYF.